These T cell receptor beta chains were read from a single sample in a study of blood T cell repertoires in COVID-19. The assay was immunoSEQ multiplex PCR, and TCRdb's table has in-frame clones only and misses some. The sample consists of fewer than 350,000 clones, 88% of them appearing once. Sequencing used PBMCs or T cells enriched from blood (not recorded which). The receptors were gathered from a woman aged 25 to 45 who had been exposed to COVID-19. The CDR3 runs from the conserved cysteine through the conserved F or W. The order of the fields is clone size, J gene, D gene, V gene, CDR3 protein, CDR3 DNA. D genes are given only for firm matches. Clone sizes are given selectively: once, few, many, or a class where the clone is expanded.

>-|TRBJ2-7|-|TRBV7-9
CASSWDLAGGSYEQYF
TGTGCCAGCAGCTGGGATCTAGCCGGGGGCTCCTACGAGCAGTACTTC
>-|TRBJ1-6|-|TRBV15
CATSRDNYNSPLHF
TGTGCCACCAGCAGAGACAACTATAATTCACCCCTCCACTTT
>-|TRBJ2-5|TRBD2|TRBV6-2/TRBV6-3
CASSPRGREGETQYF
TGTGCCAGCAGTCCCAGAGGGAGGGAGGGCGAGACCCAGTACTTC
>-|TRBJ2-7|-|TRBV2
CASGGAYGEQYF
TGTGCCAGCGGGGGGGCTTACGGCGAGCAGTACTTC
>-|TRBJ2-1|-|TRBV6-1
CASSEEGLGVGTYNEQFF
TGTGCCAGCAGTGAAGAGGGGCTGGGCGTCGGGACTTACAATGAGCAGTTCTTC
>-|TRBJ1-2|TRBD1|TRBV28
CASTESGRGFGYTF
TGTGCCAGCACGGAAAGTGGCAGGGGGTTTGGCTACACCTTC
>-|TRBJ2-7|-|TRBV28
CASSLRSGRKSRSYEQYF
TGTGCCAGCAGTTTACGGTCCGGGAGAAAGTCCCGCTCCTACGAGCAGTACTTC
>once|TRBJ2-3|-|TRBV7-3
CASSPALSDTDTQYF
TGTGCCAGCAGCCCCGCTCTTTCAGACACAGATACGCAGTATTTT
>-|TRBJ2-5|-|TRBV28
CASSRTQETQYF
TGTGCCAGCTCCAGGACACAAGAGACCCAGTACTTC
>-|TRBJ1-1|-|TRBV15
CATSWGETVNTEAFF
TGTGCCACCAGCTGGGGGGAGACAGTGAACACTGAAGCTTTTTTT
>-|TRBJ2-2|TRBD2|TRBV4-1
CPRRRPGGLAGPLGAGELFF
TGCCCCCGCCGCCGACCGGGGGGACTAGCGGGCCCCCTCGGGGCCGGGGAGCTGTTTTTT
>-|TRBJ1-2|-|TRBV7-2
CASSLFSGDYGYTF
TGTGCCAGCAGCTTATTTTCAGGGGACTATGGCTACACCTTC
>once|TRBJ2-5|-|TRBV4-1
CASSQDRQGQETQYF
TGCGCCAGCAGCCAAGACCGCCAGGGCCAAGAGACCCAGTACTTC
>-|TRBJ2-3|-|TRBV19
CASNSDWADTQYF
TGTGCCAGTAATTCGGACTGGGCGGATACGCAGTATTTT
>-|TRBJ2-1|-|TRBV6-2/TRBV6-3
CASSYSGGRSYNEQFF
TGTGCCAGCAGTTACTCGGGCGGGCGCTCCTACAATGAGCAGTTCTTC
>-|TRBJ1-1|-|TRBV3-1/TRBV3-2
CASSQAGTLNTEAFF
TGTGCCAGCAGCCAAGCCGGGACATTGAACACTGAAGCTTTCTTT
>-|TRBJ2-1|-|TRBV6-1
CASSEPSYSSYNEQFF
TGTGCCAGCAGTGAACCTAGCTACAGCTCCTACAATGAGCAGTTCTTC
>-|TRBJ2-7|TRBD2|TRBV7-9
CASSLGGTTFSYEQYF
TGTGCCAGCAGCTTGGGGGGGACGACGTTTAGTTACGAGCAGTACTTC
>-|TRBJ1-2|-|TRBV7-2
CASTPGQPALHGYTF
TGTGCCAGCACCCCCGGACAGCCGGCCCTCCATGGCTACACCTTC
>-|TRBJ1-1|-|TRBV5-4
CASSLESGLEAFF
TGTGCCAGCAGCTTGGAATCTGGGCTTGAAGCTTTCTTT
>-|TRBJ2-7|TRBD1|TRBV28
CASSPLQGLGEQYF
TGTGCCAGCAGCCCGCTACAGGGGCTGGGCGAGCAGTACTTC
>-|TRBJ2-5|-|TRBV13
CASSLGDQETQYF
TGTGCCAGTTCCCTGGGAGATCAAGAGACCCAGTACTTC
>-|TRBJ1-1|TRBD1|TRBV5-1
CASSWTGTGDTEAFF
TGCGCCAGCAGCTGGACCGGGACAGGGGACACTGAAGCTTTCTTT
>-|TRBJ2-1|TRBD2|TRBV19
CASSPGLAENEQFF
TGTGCCAGTAGCCCGGGACTAGCGGAAAATGAGCAGTTCTTC
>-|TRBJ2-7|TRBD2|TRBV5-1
CASSHGLAGPYEQYF
TGCGCCAGCAGCCATGGACTAGCGGGCCCCTACGAGCAGTACTTC
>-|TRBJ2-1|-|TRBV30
CAWSVEGSPANEQFF
TGTGCCTGGAGTGTAGAGGGATCCCCTGCGAATGAGCAGTTCTTC
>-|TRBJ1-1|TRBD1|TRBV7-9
CASSPQGAGNTEAFF
TGTGCCAGCAGCCCACAGGGGGCGGGAAACACTGAAGCTTTCTTT
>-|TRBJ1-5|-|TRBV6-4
CASSEQGGHQPQHF
TGTGCCAGCAGTGAACAGGGTGGGCATCAGCCCCAGCATTTT
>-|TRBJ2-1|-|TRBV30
CAWSMENEQFF
TGTGCCTGGAGTATGGAGAATGAGCAGTTCTTC
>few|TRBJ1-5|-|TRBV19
CASRPVAGVVFKSNQPQHF
TGTGCCAGTAGGCCCGTTGCAGGGGTCGTTTTTAAGAGCAATCAGCCCCAGCATTTT
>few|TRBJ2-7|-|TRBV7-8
CASSLADLKGGYEQYF
TGTGCCAGCAGCTTAGCGGATCTCAAGGGAGGCTACGAGCAGTACTTC
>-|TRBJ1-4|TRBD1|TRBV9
CASSIRDSQKLFF
TGTGCCAGCAGCATCCGGGACAGCCAAAAACTGTTTTTT
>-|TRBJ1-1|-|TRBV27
CASSLVSAANTEAFF
TGTGCCAGCAGTTTAGTTTCGGCGGCGAACACTGAAGCTTTCTTT
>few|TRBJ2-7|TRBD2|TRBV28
CASISAPSGSFSYEQYF
TGTGCCAGCATCAGCGCCCCTAGCGGGAGCTTCTCCTACGAGCAGTACTTC
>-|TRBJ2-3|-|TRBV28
CASTQTPGTLDTQYF
TGTGCCAGCACCCAAACCCCCGGGACACTTGATACGCAGTATTTT
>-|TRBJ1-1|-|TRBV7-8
CASSLDRGTEAFF
TGTGCCAGCAGCTTAGATAGGGGAACTGAAGCTTTCTTT
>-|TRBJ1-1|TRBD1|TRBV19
CASNRGLSSSYGAFF
TGTGCCAGTAACAGGGGGCTGAGTTCGAGTTACGGAGCTTTCTTT
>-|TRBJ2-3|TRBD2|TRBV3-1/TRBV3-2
CASSQLPSGSTDTQYF
TGTGCCAGCAGCCAATTGCCTAGCGGGAGCACAGATACGCAGTATTTT
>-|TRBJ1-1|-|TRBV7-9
CASSLGKLGSEAFF
TGTGCCAGCAGCTTAGGGAAGTTGGGCTCTGAAGCTTTCTTT
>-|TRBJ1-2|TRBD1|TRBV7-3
CASSLGPGQNNYGYTF
TGTGCCAGCAGCTTAGGTCCGGGACAGAACAACTATGGCTACACCTTC
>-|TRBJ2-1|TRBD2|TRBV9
CASSGRTSGDYWEQFF
TGTGCCAGCAGCGGGCGGACTAGCGGGGACTATTGGGAGCAGTTCTTC
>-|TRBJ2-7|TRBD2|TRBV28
CASSLGRALGSYEQYF
TGTGCCAGCAGTTTGGGGAGGGCGTTGGGCTCCTACGAGCAGTACTTC
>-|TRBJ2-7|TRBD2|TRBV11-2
CASSLEGGRVYEQYF
TGTGCCAGCAGCTTAGAGGGCGGGAGGGTATACGAGCAGTACTTC
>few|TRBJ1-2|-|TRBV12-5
CASGPGQSYGYTF
TGTGCTAGTGGCCCGGGTCAGAGCTATGGCTACACCTTC
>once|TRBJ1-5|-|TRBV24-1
CATSESNQPQHF
TGTGCCACCAGTGAATCAAATCAGCCCCAGCATTTT
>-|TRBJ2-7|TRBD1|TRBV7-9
CASSPPTGFNEQYF
TGTGCCAGCAGCCCTCCGACAGGGTTCAACGAGCAGTACTTC
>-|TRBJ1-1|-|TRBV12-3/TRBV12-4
CASSLGGGTEAFF
TGTGCCAGCAGTTTGGGGGGGGGTACTGAAGCTTTCTTT
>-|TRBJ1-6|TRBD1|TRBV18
CASSPGQGPVGGNSPLHF
TGTGCCAGCTCCCCCGGACAGGGTCCGGTCGGAGGTAATTCACCCCTCCACTTT
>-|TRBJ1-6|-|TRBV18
CASSRTASDSPLHF
TGTGCCAGCTCACGGACAGCGTCCGATTCACCCCTCCACTTT
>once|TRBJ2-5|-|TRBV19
CASKRSETQYF
TGTGCCAGTAAGAGGAGCGAGACCCAGTACTTC
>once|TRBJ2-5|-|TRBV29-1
CSVSASAQETQYF
TGCAGCGTTTCCGCTAGCGCCCAAGAGACCCAGTACTTC
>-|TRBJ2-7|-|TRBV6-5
CASSYSAQGRHEQYF
TGTGCCAGCAGTTACTCGGCACAGGGAAGACACGAGCAGTACTTC